The 19 T cell receptor beta chains below all came from one sample that was sequenced in a study of T-cell reconstitution after alpha-beta-depleted transplantation in children. The authors prepared the TCRbeta library with unique molecular identifiers. MiXCR was run by TCRdb on the PCR reads, yielding one entry per CDR3 protein. The data hold about 440,000 distinct CDR3 sequences, with approximately 42% observed a single time. The source material was PBMCs, sampled before TCRalphabeta/CD19-depleted stem cell transplant. The receptors shown here come from a girl aged 2-10 years with aplastic anemia, due to receive a stem cell transplant.

V is TRBV12-3 or TRBV12-4 and J is TRBJ2-7; 8 bases map to TRBD1. This CDR3 region has 14 residues. Germline trimming cut 5 bases from V and 12 bases from J; bases unmatched to any gene: 15. CDR3 protein: CASSPPGTGISLYF. In nucleotides, the CDR3 is TGTGCCAGCAGTCCCCCCGGGACAGGTATATCTTTGTACTTC.

This clonotype was seen once. The chain recombines TRBV7-6 with TRBJ2-1; 7 positions match TRBD2. V was clipped by 0 bases and J by 0 bases; unmatched bases: 2. The CDR3 contains 16 residues. Germline V gene lookup returns CDR1 SGHVS and CDR2 FNYEAQ. CDR3 region: CASSLAAGTSYNEQFF. As DNA, the CDR3 is TGTGCCAGCAGCTTAGCAGCGGGGACCTCCTACAATGAGCAGTTCTTC.

This clonotype was seen many times. The chain's CDR3 is CASTPNFYTEAFF. The CDR3 nucleotides read TGTGCCAGCACCCCGAATTTTTACACTGAAGCTTTCTTT. The chain links TRBV27 to TRBJ1-1; no clear D gene. V lost 7 bases to trimming and J lost 3 bases, with 12 bases between them. This CDR3 comprises 13 residues. Germline loops: CDR1 MNHEY, CDR2 SMNVEV (reference sequence).

In nucleotides, the CDR3 is TGCGCCAGCAGCCCCGGAGGGGGCGAATGGGAGACCCAGTACTTC. Its protein product is CASSPGGGEWETQYF. The V gene is TRBV5-1, the J gene TRBJ2-5, with D possibly being TRBD1 (7 bases). Germline CDR1 reads SGHRS; CDR2 reads YFSETQ. The V and J ends lost 4 bases and 5 bases respectively, with 18 bases between them. This CDR3 has 15 residues.

V and J are TRBV5-1 and TRBJ2-7; TRBD1 is a possible D gene (6 bases). Germline CDR1 and CDR2: SGHRS and YFSETQ. This CDR3 has 15 amino acids. V was shortened by 0 bases and J by 3 bases, with 13 bases between the two germline ends. For the CDR3, the DNA is TGCGCCAGCAGCTTGGAAGGCAGGGGAATCTACGAGCAGTACTTC. Its translation: CASSLEGRGIYEQYF.

The V and J genes are TRBV20-1 and TRBJ2-3; the D gene is possibly TRBD2 (6 bases). The CDR3 covers 14 residues. Germline-derived CDR1 and CDR2 are DFQATT and SNEGSKA (reference sequence). The germline V and J ends were trimmed by 6 bases and 1 base, with 14 bases remaining between them. CDR3 sequence: CSATGTLRTDTQYF. DNA of the CDR3: TGCAGTGCCACCGGGACTCTTCGCACAGATACGCAGTATTTT.

This CDR3 is CASSFSGQGIGAQYF. DNA for the CDR3: TGTGCCAGCAGTTTCTCGGGACAGGGGATCGGGGCCCAGTACTTC. The chain recombines TRBV28 with TRBJ2-5; 10 nucleotides agree with TRBD1. J was trimmed by 9 bases and V by 3 bases; bases with no gene match: 10. The CDR3 runs to 15 residues. Germline CDR1 MDHEN, CDR2 SYDVKM.

The rearrangement links TRBV29-1 to TRBJ2-7; perhaps TRBD1 as D (6 bases). In germline, CDR1 is SQVTM, CDR2 ANQGSEA. The CDR3 spans 11 residues. The V end lost 7 bases, the J end lost 6 bases, and 13 bases lay between the germline ends. The CDR3 here is CSAERGIEQYF. CDR3 nucleotides: TGCAGCGCCGAGAGGGGGATCGAGCAGTACTTC.

This clonotype was seen a handful of times. The chain has TRBV28 and TRBJ2-7; 8 positions match TRBD2. Germline V lookup: CDR1 MDHEN, CDR2 SYDVKM. With 5 bases clipped from V and 3 bases from J, the junction kept 12 bases outside the gene matches. This CDR3 spans 16 amino acids. CDR3: CASSALGVAGYYEQYF. In DNA, the CDR3 is TGTGCCAGCAGTGCCCTCGGGGTAGCGGGGTACTACGAGCAGTACTTC.

V is TRBV20-1 and J is TRBJ2-5; D unresolved. Germline V lookup: CDR1 DFQATT, CDR2 SNEGSKA (reference sequence). This CDR3 is 11 amino acids long. CDR3 sequence: CSHLQQETQYF. The CDR3 DNA reads TGCAGCCACCTACAACAAGAGACCCAGTACTTC.

The V and J genes are TRBV3-1 and TRBJ2-2; TRBD2 agrees at 14 bases. Germline CDR1 LGHDT, CDR2 YNNKEL (reference sequence). V gave up 3 bases and J gave up 6 bases; unmatched junction bases: 0. The CDR3 spans 15 residues. The CDR3 DNA reads as TGTGCCAGCAGCCAGGGACTAGCGGGAGCCGGGGAGCTGTTTTTT. Residues: CASSQGLAGAGELFF.

The J gene is TRBJ2-4, the V gene TRBV28, with unresolved D. Germline V lookup: CDR1 MDHEN, CDR2 SYDVKM. The CDR3 spans 16 residues. Trimming removed 5 bases at V and 0 bases at J, with 14 bases between. The CDR3 loop reads CASSLLRLLAKNIQYF. Here the CDR3 DNA reads TGTGCCAGCAGTCTACTCCGACTGTTAGCCAAAAACATTCAGTACTTC.

The J gene is TRBJ1-2, the V gene TRBV4-2; D is perhaps TRBD1 (6 bases). The CDR3 length is 17 residues. Deletions cut 1 base from V and 2 bases from J, with 17 bases between. Germline loops: CDR1 LGHNA, CDR2 YNFKEQ. The CDR3 sequence: CASSQVLKGRGNYGYTF. CDR3 nucleotides: TGTGCCAGCAGCCAAGTTTTGAAGGGGAGGGGGAACTATGGCTACACCTTC.

The J gene is TRBJ2-1, the V gene TRBV21-1; whether TRBD2, the table's D call, matches the DNA was not checked. TRBV21-1 has pseudogene status. The CDR3 is 14 amino acids. The CDR3 nucleotides read TGTGCCAGCCCGGTGGCGGGAGGCGGGGATGAGCAGTTCTTC. It yields the protein CASPVAGGGDEQFF.

This clonotype was seen only a few times. The rearrangement joins TRBV5-1 to TRBJ2-1; no clear D. This CDR3 has 12 residues. The germline V and J ends were trimmed by 4 bases and 13 bases, with 15 bases remaining between them. Germline CDR1 is SGHRS and CDR2 is YFSETQ. The chain's CDR3 is CASSPEAVVQFF. In DNA, the CDR3 is TGCGCCAGCAGCCCCGAGGCGGTAGTTCAGTTCTTC.

V usage is TRBV27 and J usage is TRBJ2-7, with D possibly being TRBD2 (5 bases). The CDR3 is 14 residues long. V lost 5 bases and J 5 bases, leaving 16 bases between the germline ends. Germline CDR1 and CDR2: MNHEY and SMNVEV (reference sequence). The DNA for the CDR3 is TGTGCCAGCAGTACTGGAGCGTACGGGAACGAGCAGTACTTC. Its protein is CASSTGAYGNEQYF.

The chain links TRBV28 to TRBJ1-1; possible D gene TRBD1, 5 bases. The CDR3 extends over 16 amino acids. The V end lost 8 bases, the J end lost 4 bases, and 23 bases lay between the germline ends. Germline V CDR1 and CDR2: MDHEN, SYDVKM. CDR3 nucleotide sequence: TGTGCCAGCGCAATAGGGACCCACCTTGGAGGCACTGAAGCTTTCTTT. Translation gives CASAIGTHLGGTEAFF.

This clonotype was observed at least ten times. The chain recombines TRBV5-1 with TRBJ2-3; 7 bases are a match to TRBD1. The CDR3 consists of 15 residues. Losses at the gene ends were 4 bases for V and 2 bases for J; bases not matched to a gene: 7. Germline CDR1 and CDR2: SGHRS and YFSETQ. The CDR3 here is CASSRGLVATDTQYF. The CDR3 DNA sequence: TGCGCCAGCAGCAGGGGGCTCGTCGCCACAGATACGCAGTATTTT.

The chain links TRBV15 to TRBJ2-1; D remains ambiguous. Germline lookup yields CDR1 LNHNV and CDR2 YYDKDF (reference sequence). The CDR3 is 13 residues long. V gave up 8 bases and J gave up 3 bases, with 11 bases separating them. The CDR3 sequence is CATSSAVYNEQFF. The CDR3 region has the DNA TGTGCCACCTCATCGGCCGTCTACAATGAGCAGTTCTTC.